This T cell receptor beta chain was captured in a study of PD-L1 blockade in urothelial cancer. Across the study: Of prior chemotherapy regimens, patients had received between 0 and 3. The analyses of blood took place 3 weeks (second dose) and 6 weeks after treatment start. The study's findings and limits: Pretreatment TCR clonality in blood, when below the median, was predictive of better survival.

With V trimmed by 2 bases and J by 4 bases, 2 bases remained unmatched. Looked up from germline, CDR1 is SGHRS and CDR2 is YFSETQ. The length of the CDR3 is 14 residues. To note about this clone: The antigen is unknown.

Sequencing used immunoSEQ multiplex PCR; TCRdb keeps in-frame clones, though not all of them. This table holds about 83,000 clones, around 90% found once. This TCR derives from a woman in her seventies with urothelial cancer. The chain has TRBV5-1 and TRBJ2-1; 8 nucleotides agree with TRBD2. Sequencing used PBMCs, obtained around atezolizumab (anti-PD-L1) treatment. CDR3 amino acids: CASSLREGYNEQFF. The CDR3 nucleotides read TGCGCCAGCAGCTTACGGGAGGGATACAATGAGCAGTTCTTC.